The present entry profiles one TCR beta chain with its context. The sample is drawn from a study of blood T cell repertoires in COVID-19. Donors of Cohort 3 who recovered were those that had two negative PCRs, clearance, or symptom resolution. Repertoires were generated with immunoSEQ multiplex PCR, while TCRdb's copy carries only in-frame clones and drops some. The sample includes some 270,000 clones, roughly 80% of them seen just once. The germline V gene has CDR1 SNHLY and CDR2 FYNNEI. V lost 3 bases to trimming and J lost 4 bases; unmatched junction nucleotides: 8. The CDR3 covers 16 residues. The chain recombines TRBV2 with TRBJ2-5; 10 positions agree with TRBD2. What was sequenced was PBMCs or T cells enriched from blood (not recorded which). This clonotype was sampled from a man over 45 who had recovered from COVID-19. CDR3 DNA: TGTGCCAGCAGTGACTCGGCTAGCGGGAGAGGAGAGACCCAGTACTTC. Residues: CASSDSASGRGETQYF.